These T cell receptor beta chains were read from a single sample in a study of chemoradiotherapy in HPV16-positive cancers. Here immunoSEQ multiplex PCR was the method, and the copy in TCRdb shows in-frame clones only, minus some. Of some 11,000 clones listed, 63% were seen once; the top ten hold approximately 19%. The sample was collected from a patient who underwent chemoradiotherapy. These receptors were taken from a human donor with HPV-associated anogenital cancer. Both conserved end residues are part of each CDR3. Fields, in order: D gene, J gene, CDR3 length, clone size, V gene, CDR3 protein, CDR3 DNA. D genes are given only for firm matches. Some rows mark clone size as missing; the rest say once, few, many or name a class of expanded clone.

. | TRBJ2-5 | 15 | once | TRBV7-2 | CASSFQGRVEETQYF | TGTGCCAGCAGCTTCCAGGGGCGAGTGGAGGAGACCCAGTACTTC
. | TRBJ1-2 | 15 | . | TRBV9 | CASSVAQTGRDGYTF | TGTGCCAGCAGCGTAGCCCAAACAGGGAGGGATGGCTACACCTTC
TRBD2 | TRBJ2-3 | 15 | few | TRBV9 | CASSVLSGEQDTQYF | TGTGCCAGCAGCGTGTTGAGCGGGGAGCAAGATACGCAGTATTTT
TRBD1 | TRBJ1-5 | 16 | . | TRBV19 | CASSIGGQGGTQPQHF | TGTGCCAGTAGTATTGGGGGACAGGGAGGCACTCAGCCCCAGCATTTT
TRBD2 | TRBJ2-1 | 16 | . | TRBV2 | CASSETSGGSLNEQFF | TGTGCCAGCAGTGAGACTAGCGGGGGTTCACTCAATGAGCAGTTCTTC
TRBD1 | TRBJ2-7 | 18 | . | TRBV27 | CASSFRVGDRIYPYEQYF | TGTGCCAGCAGTTTTAGGGTGGGGGACAGAATCTATCCCTACGAGCAGTACTTC
. | TRBJ1-2 | 13 | . | TRBV5-6 | CASSLTPNYGYTF | TGTGCCAGCAGCTTGACCCCTAACTATGGCTACACCTTC
TRBD1 | TRBJ1-3 | 17 | . | TRBV18 | CASRTSLGRDRSNTIYF | TGTGCCAGCCGAACAAGCCTGGGCCGGGACAGGAGCAACACCATATATTTT
. | TRBJ1-5 | 17 | few | TRBV5-6 | CASSFPMGGSSNQPQHF | TGTGCCAGCAGCTTCCCCATGGGGGGAAGTAGCAATCAGCCCCAGCATTTT
TRBD2 | TRBJ2-4 | 14 | . | TRBV6-1 | CAGESGGTKNIQYF | TGTGCCGGCGAGTCGGGGGGAACCAAAAACATTCAGTACTTC
TRBD2 | TRBJ2-3 | 15 | . | TRBV6-5 | CASSTSGTSTDTQYF | TGTGCCAGCAGTACCTCCGGGACTAGCACTGATACGCAGTATTTT
. | TRBJ1-5 | 12 | . | TRBV11-2 | CASRDSNQPQHF | TGTGCCAGCAGGGATAGCAATCAGCCCCAGCATTTT
TRBD2 | TRBJ2-5 | 16 | few | TRBV27 | CASRPLTSGDQETQYF | TGTGCCAGCAGACCTCTAACTAGCGGGGACCAAGAGACCCAGTACTTC
. | TRBJ1-5 | 17 | . | TRBV2 | CASSPSFGGKLGQPQHF | TGTGCCAGCAGTCCCTCGTTTGGGGGTAAGTTGGGCCAGCCCCAGCATTTT
TRBD2 | TRBJ2-3 | 15 | . | TRBV27 | CASSTSGGSTDTQYF | TGTGCCAGCAGCACCTCGGGAGGGAGCACAGATACGCAGTATTTT
TRBD1 | TRBJ1-2 | 15 | . | TRBV4-2 | CASSQSEEGARGYTF | TGTGCCAGCAGCCAGTCCGAGGAGGGGGCACGGGGCTACACCTTC
. | TRBJ2-2 | 13 | few | TRBV5-1 | CASSLMDSGELFF | TGCGCCAGCAGCTTGATGGATTCCGGGGAGCTGTTTTTT
TRBD1 | TRBJ1-5 | 14 | few | TRBV19 | CASIRQGGNQPQHF | TGTGCCAGTATCAGACAGGGCGGCAATCAGCCCCAGCATTTT
. | TRBJ1-2 | 14 | . | TRBV30 | CAWSVPPGTDGYTF | TGTGCCTGGAGTGTACCTCCAGGGACGGACGGCTACACCTTC
TRBD2 | TRBJ2-1 | 15 | few | TRBV19 | CASSNPSGGHNEQFF | TGTGCCAGTAGTAACCCTAGCGGGGGACACAATGAGCAGTTCTTC
TRBD1 | TRBJ2-3 | 14 | . | TRBV7-9 | CASSPTGSTDTQYF | TGTGCCAGCAGCCCGACAGGGAGCACAGATACGCAGTATTTT
TRBD1 | TRBJ2-7 | 14 | . | TRBV5-1 | CASRRDSTRDEQYF | TGCGCCAGCAGGAGGGACAGTACGAGGGACGAGCAGTACTTC
TRBD1 | TRBJ1-2 | 15 | . | TRBV7-8 | CASSLLGQGVFGYTF | TGTGCCAGCAGCTTACTAGGACAGGGGGTTTTTGGCTACACCTTC
. | TRBJ1-2 | 16 | once | TRBV7-2 | CASSLNGADPYYGYTF | TGTGCCAGCAGCTTAAATGGGGCAGACCCCTACTATGGCTACACCTTC
. | TRBJ2-7 | 14 | . | TRBV28 | CASSLPGTGYEQYF | TGTGCCAGCAGTTTACCCGGGACCGGGTACGAGCAGTACTTC
TRBD1 | TRBJ2-7 | 14 | . | TRBV11-2 | CASSLTGGGLEQYF | TGTGCCAGCAGCTTGACAGGGGGGGGGCTCGAGCAGTACTTC
. | TRBJ1-1 | 13 | . | TRBV10-3 | CAIRSEGNTEAFF | TGTGCCATCAGATCGGAGGGGAACACTGAAGCTTTCTTT
. | TRBJ2-2 | 13 | . | TRBV27 | CASSFNPPGELFF | TGTGCCAGCAGTTTTAACCCCCCCGGGGAGCTGTTTTTT
. | TRBJ2-7 | 13 | . | TRBV5-1 | CASSLPTPYEQYF | TGCGCCAGCAGCCTCCCCACCCCCTACGAGCAGTACTTC
. | TRBJ2-1 | 15 | . | TRBV5-6 | CASSPGRGSYNEQFF | TGTGCCAGCAGCCCCGGACGGGGTTCCTACAATGAGCAGTTCTTC
TRBD1 | TRBJ2-2 | 16 | . | TRBV27 | CASPLSGTGNTGELFF | TGTGCCAGCCCCTTATCCGGGACAGGGAACACCGGGGAGCTGTTTTTT
. | TRBJ2-7 | 11 | few | TRBV29-1 | CSVVRAYEQYF | TGCAGCGTTGTTCGGGCCTACGAGCAGTACTTC
. | TRBJ2-2 | 15 | few | TRBV6-5 | CASSPLSGGYGELFF | TGTGCCAGCAGTCCCCTCTCCGGCGGGTACGGGGAGCTGTTTTTT
TRBD2 | TRBJ2-1 | 19 | . | TRBV7-8 | CASSLRPASGRNSYNEQFF | TGTGCCAGCAGCTTACGTCCGGCTAGCGGGCGAAACTCCTACAATGAGCAGTTCTTC
. | TRBJ2-3 | 10 | . | TRBV10-3 | CATYDDTQYF | TGTGCCACCTATGATGATACGCAGTATTTT
. | TRBJ2-6 | 14 | . | TRBV7-3 | CASSPNSGANVLTF | TGTGCCAGCAGCCCTAATTCTGGGGCCAACGTCCTGACTTTC
. | TRBJ2-1 | 18 | few | TRBV9 | CASSVGADSRQPYNEQFF | TGTGCCAGCAGCGTAGGTGCAGACAGTCGACAGCCTTACAATGAGCAGTTCTTC
TRBD1 | TRBJ1-2 | 13 | . | TRBV6-6 | CASSRDSNYGYTF | TGTGCCAGCAGTCGGGACAGCAATTATGGCTACACCTTC
. | TRBJ1-1 | 13 | . | TRBV2 | CASVLQGNTEAFF | TGTGCCAGTGTCCTACAGGGGAACACTGAAGCTTTCTTT
TRBD1 | TRBJ2-3 | 16 | . | TRBV5-6 | CASSTRDRGFTDTQYF | TGTGCCAGCAGCACCCGGGACAGGGGGTTCACAGATACGCAGTATTTT
. | TRBJ2-2 | 15 | . | TRBV27 | CASSFRGTYTGELFF | TGTGCCAGCAGTTTCCGCGGGACCTACACCGGGGAGCTGTTTTTT
TRBD1 | TRBJ1-4 | 17 | . | TRBV15 | CATSRDRTGQGWEKLFF | TGTGCCACCAGCAGGGACAGGACAGGACAAGGATGGGAAAAACTGTTTTTT
. | TRBJ1-2 | 13 | . | TRBV5-6 | CASSLTGDYGYTF | TGTGCCAGCAGCCTGACAGGTGACTATGGCTACACCTTC
TRBD2 | TRBJ2-2 | 16 | . | TRBV5-6 | CASSTFSGGNTGELFF | TGTGCCAGCAGCACTTTTAGCGGGGGGAACACCGGGGAGCTGTTTTTT
TRBD1 | TRBJ1-2 | 15 | . | TRBV9 | CASSVGRDRVNGYTF | TGTGCCAGCAGCGTAGGCCGGGACAGGGTAAATGGCTACACCTTC
TRBD2 | TRBJ2-7 | 14 | . | TRBV9 | CASAFSGGGDEQYF | TGTGCCAGCGCCTTCTCGGGCGGGGGGGACGAGCAGTACTTC
. | TRBJ1-3 | 12 | . | TRBV11-2 | CASSLAGNTIYF | TGTGCCAGCAGCTTAGCTGGAAACACCATATATTTT
TRBD1 | TRBJ2-1 | 13 | . | TRBV10-3 | CATRDRVLDEQFF | TGTGCCACCCGGGACAGGGTGCTCGATGAGCAGTTCTTC
. | TRBJ1-2 | 15 | once | TRBV6-5 | CASSRSRNPLYGYTF | TGTGCCAGCAGCCGTTCCCGAAACCCCCTCTATGGCTACACCTTC
. | TRBJ1-2 | 16 | . | TRBV5-1 | CASSQNPDRPYYGYTF | TGCGCCAGCAGCCAGAATCCCGACAGGCCATACTATGGCTACACCTTC
. | TRBJ2-1 | 16 | . | TRBV11-2 | CASRTGRTREGNEQFF | TGTGCCAGCAGGACCGGAAGGACACGCGAAGGGAATGAGCAGTTCTTC
TRBD1 | TRBJ1-6 | 15 | . | TRBV5-1 | CASSIGQGADSPLHF | TGCGCCAGCAGCATCGGACAGGGGGCAGATTCACCCCTCCACTTT
. | TRBJ1-5 | 17 | . | TRBV15 | CATSRGTGVGGNQPQHF | TGTGCCACCAGCAGAGGGACGGGGGTCGGAGGCAATCAGCCCCAGCATTTT
. | TRBJ1-4 | 15 | few | TRBV7-2 | CASSLLGGVREKLFF | TGTGCCAGCAGCTTACTAGGGGGGGTCAGGGAAAAACTGTTTTTT
TRBD2 | TRBJ2-5 | 14 | . | TRBV28 | CASQSGGQGETQYF | TGTGCCAGCCAAAGCGGGGGCCAAGGGGAGACCCAGTACTTC
. | TRBJ2-1 | 13 | . | TRBV11-3 | CASSLTSSTEQFF | TGTGCCAGCAGCTTAACTAGCAGCACTGAGCAGTTCTTC
TRBD1 | TRBJ1-4 | 15 | . | TRBV27 | CASRPTGDPNEKLFF | TGTGCCAGCAGACCTACAGGGGACCCAAATGAAAAACTGTTTTTT
. | TRBJ2-1 | 15 | . | TRBV7-6 | CASSLETGSYNEQFF | TGTGCCAGCAGCTTGGAGACAGGCTCCTACAATGAGCAGTTCTTC